This is a list of T cell receptor beta chains from one sample in a study of blood T cell repertoires in COVID-19. The assay was immunoSEQ multiplex PCR, and TCRdb's table has in-frame clones only and misses some. The data hold approximately 170,000 clones, with about 83% observed a single time. Material: peripheral blood. The receptors were sampled from a man younger than 35 with active or convalescent COVID-19. The CDR3 runs from the conserved cysteine through the conserved F or W. Fields, in order: V gene, D gene, J gene, clone size, CDR3 DNA, CDR3 protein. A D gene is named only where the DNA matches it firmly. Part of the rows lack a size; the others show once, few, many or a class for expanded clones.

TRBV4-1	TRBD1	TRBJ1-1	once	TGCGCCAGCAGCCAAGCGGACAGGCCTGAAGCTTTCTTT	CASSQADRPEAFF
TRBV11-1	NA	TRBJ2-7	NA	TGTGCCAGCAGCTCTAACTTAGCCTACGAGCAGTACTTC	CASSSNLAYEQYF
TRBV5-6	TRBD1	TRBJ2-1	NA	TGTGCCAGCAGCTTCTGGGAATTCGACAGGGACAATGAGCAGTTCTTC	CASSFWEFDRDNEQFF
TRBV20-1	NA	TRBJ2-7	NA	TGCAGTGCACCGAGCTCCTACGAGCAGTACTTC	CSAPSSYEQYF
TRBV6-5	TRBD1	TRBJ1-2	NA	TGTGCCAGCAGTTACGACAGGGGATCGGGGGGCTACACCTTC	CASSYDRGSGGYTF
TRBV14	NA	TRBJ1-1	NA	TGTGCCAGCAGCCCGAGATCAGGGGCTGAAGCTTTCTTT	CASSPRSGAEAFF
TRBV7-6	TRBD1	TRBJ2-7	NA	TGTGCCAGCAGCTTGGGACAGGCAGGTCCCTACGAGCAGTACTTC	CASSLGQAGPYEQYF
TRBV28	TRBD1	TRBJ1-5	once	TGTGCCAGCAGTTTATCGACAGGGTCCAACAATCAGCCCCAGCATTTT	CASSLSTGSNNQPQHF
TRBV5-4	NA	TRBJ2-1	NA	TGTGCCAGCAGCCCCTTCTCCTACAATGAGCAGTTCTTC	CASSPFSYNEQFF
TRBV5-6	TRBD2	TRBJ2-7	NA	TGTGCCAGCAGCTCTAGCGGATCAACCTACGAGCAGTACTTC	CASSSSGSTYEQYF
TRBV7-2	TRBD2	TRBJ2-7	NA	TGTGCCAGCAGCTTCCTATCTAGCGGGAGGGGAGAGCAGTACTTC	CASSFLSSGRGEQYF
TRBV2	TRBD1	TRBJ2-3	NA	TGTGCCAGAAAGAACAGGGGGAGCACAGATACGCAGTATTTT	CARKNRGSTDTQYF
TRBV18	NA	TRBJ1-1	NA	TGTGCCAGCTCACGGAGCTCACTCATGAACACTGAAGCTTTCTTT	CASSRSSLMNTEAFF
TRBV28	NA	TRBJ2-2	NA	TGTGCCAGCAGTTTCCGGCTCCAGGGTATCGGGGAGCTGTTTTTT	CASSFRLQGIGELFF
TRBV5-1	TRBD1	TRBJ1-1	NA	TGCGCCAGCAGCTTAAGACAGGGGTTGAACACTGAAGCTTTCTTT	CASSLRQGLNTEAFF
TRBV2	TRBD1	TRBJ2-7	NA	TGTGCCAGCAGCCGGGACAGATACTACGAGCAGTACTTC	CASSRDRYYEQYF
TRBV5-6	TRBD1	TRBJ2-1	NA	TGTGCCAGCAAAAAGGGACAGGGTGACAATGAGCAGTTCTTC	CASKKGQGDNEQFF